One TCR beta chain is described in this entry. In the authors' workflow: Using reference gene primer amplification, nucleated cell counts were estimated. Repertoires were generated with immunoSEQ multiplex PCR, while TCRdb's copy carries only in-frame clones and drops some. Clone size and the V and J calls come from that table; the DNA yielded D and trimming. Here the sample spans about 68,000 clones, 70% to 90% being singletons. CDR1 and CDR2 from the germline V gene are SGHTA and FQGTGA. This CDR3 is built from 14 residues. V lost 8 bases and J 3 bases, leaving 15 bases between the germline ends. This entry comes from a study of blood T cell repertoires in COVID-19. In the study overall: From the United States, Italy and Spain came samples of acute and convalescent COVID-19. PBMCs, B-cell-depleted T cells, or T cells were the source of the cDNA or gDNA that made up the material.

The J gene is TRBJ2-3, the V gene TRBV7-3, with D possibly matching TRBD2 (7 bases). The TCR was taken from a man in his forties or fifties with acute or convalescent COVID-19. The sample comprised peripheral blood. CDR3: CASSLGGRTDTQYF. The CDR3 nucleotides are TGTGCCAGCTCCCTGGGGGGGCGGACAGATACGCAGTATTTT.